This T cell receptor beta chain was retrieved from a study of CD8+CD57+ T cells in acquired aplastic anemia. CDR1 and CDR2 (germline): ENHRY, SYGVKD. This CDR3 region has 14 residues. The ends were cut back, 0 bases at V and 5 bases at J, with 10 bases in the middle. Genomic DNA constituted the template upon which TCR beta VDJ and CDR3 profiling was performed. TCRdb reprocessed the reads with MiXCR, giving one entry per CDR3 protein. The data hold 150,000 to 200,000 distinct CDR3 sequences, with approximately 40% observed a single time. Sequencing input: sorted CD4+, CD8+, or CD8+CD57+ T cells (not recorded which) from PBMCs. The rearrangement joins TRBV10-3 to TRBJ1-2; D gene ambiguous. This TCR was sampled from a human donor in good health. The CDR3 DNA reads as TGTGCCATCAGTGAGTCGATGGAACATTATGGCTACACCTTC. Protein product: CAISESMEHYGYTF.